Here is one T cell receptor (beta chain) with its context. The sample originates from a study of blood T cell repertoires in COVID-19. Study summary: T cells, B-cell-depleted T cells, or PBMCs provided the cDNA or gDNA that served as material.

Assay used: immunoSEQ multiplex PCR; TCRdb lists only in-frame clones, some missing. Seen here are a few hundred thousand clones, around nine tenths observed once, and the top ten hold approximately 5%. The V gene end was trimmed by 2 bases and the J gene end by 1 base; junction bases not matched to a gene: 3. The germline gives CDR1 MNHEY, CDR2 SVGEGT. This CDR3 is built from 15 residues. The origin of this receptor is a woman under 40 who had recovered from COVID-19. The J gene is TRBJ1-1, the V gene TRBV6-2 or TRBV6-3; TRBD1 matches 8 bases. The sequenced material came from PBMCs or T cells enriched from blood (not recorded which). DNA of the CDR3: TGTGCCAGCAGTTACGGCGACAGGGGGAACACTGAAGCTTTCTTT. Translating gives CASSYGDRGNTEAFF.